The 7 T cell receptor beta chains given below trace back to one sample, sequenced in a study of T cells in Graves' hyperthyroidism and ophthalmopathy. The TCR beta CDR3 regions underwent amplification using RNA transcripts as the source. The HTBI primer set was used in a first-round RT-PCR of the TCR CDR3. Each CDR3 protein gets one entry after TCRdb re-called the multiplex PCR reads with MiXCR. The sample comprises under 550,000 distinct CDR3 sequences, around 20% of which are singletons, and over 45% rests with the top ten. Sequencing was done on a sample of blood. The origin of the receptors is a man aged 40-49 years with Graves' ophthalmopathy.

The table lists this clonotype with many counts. The chain's CDR3 is CASSLLSGKDTGELFF. For the CDR3, the DNA is TGTGCCAGCAGTTTACTTAGCGGGAAGGACACCGGGGAGCTGTTTTTT. The rearrangement uses TRBV28 and TRBJ2-2; 8 positions agree with TRBD2. The CDR3 loop spans 16 amino acids. Trimming removed 2 bases from V and 3 bases from J; junction bases left unmatched: 5. Germline V lookup: CDR1 MDHEN, CDR2 SYDVKM.

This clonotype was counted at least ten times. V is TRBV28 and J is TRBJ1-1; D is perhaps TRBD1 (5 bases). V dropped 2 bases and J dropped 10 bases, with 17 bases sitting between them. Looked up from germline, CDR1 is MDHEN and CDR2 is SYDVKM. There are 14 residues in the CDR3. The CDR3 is CASSLAGVVDGAFF. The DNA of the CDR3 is TGTGCCAGCAGTTTAGCGGGGGTGGTGGATGGAGCTTTCTTT.

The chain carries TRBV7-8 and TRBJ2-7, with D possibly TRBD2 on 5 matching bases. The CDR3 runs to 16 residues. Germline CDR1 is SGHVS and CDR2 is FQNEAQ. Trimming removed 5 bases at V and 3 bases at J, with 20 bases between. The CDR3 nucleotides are TGTGCCAGCAGCCCCTTGGAGGAGACTGACCTCTACGAGCAGTACTTC. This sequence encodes CASSPLEETDLYEQYF.

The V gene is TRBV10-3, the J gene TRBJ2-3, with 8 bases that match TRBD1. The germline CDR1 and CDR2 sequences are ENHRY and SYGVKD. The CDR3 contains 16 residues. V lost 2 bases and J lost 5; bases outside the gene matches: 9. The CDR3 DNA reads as TGTGCCATCAGTGAGGAAGGCAGGGGGCACCAAGATACGCAGTATTTT. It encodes CAISEEGRGHQDTQYF.

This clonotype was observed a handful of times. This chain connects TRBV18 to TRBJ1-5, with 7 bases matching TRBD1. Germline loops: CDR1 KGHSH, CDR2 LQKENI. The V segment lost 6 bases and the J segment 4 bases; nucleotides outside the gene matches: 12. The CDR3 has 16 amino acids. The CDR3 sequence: CASSQRQGGSNQPQHF. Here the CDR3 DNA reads TGTGCCAGCTCTCAACGTCAGGGGGGATCTAATCAGCCCCAGCATTTT.

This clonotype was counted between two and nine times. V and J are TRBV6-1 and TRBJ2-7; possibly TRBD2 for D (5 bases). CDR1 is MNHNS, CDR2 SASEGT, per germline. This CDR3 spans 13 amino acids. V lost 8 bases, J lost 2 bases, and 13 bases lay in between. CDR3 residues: CASREFGAYEQYF. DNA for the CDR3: TGTGCCAGCCGGGAATTTGGGGCCTACGAGCAGTACTTC.

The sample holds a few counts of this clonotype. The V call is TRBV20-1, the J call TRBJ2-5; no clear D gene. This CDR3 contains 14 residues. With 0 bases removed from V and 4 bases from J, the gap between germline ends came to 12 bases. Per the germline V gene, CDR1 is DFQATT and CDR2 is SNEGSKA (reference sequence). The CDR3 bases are TGCAGTGCTAGAGACCGCTTTTTCCTAGAGACCCAGTACTTC. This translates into CSARDRFFLETQYF.